Listed below are T cell receptor beta chains from one sample, sequenced in a study of T cells in Graves' hyperthyroidism and ophthalmopathy. TCRdb recomputed calls from the multiplex PCR reads with MiXCR, one row per CDR3 protein. The sample holds 350,000 to 400,000 distinct CDR3 sequences, more than 12% seen once. Material: blood. These receptors were obtained from a woman in her 30s with Graves' hyperthyroidism. Each CDR3 is given with its conserved first and last residue. A D gene is named only where the DNA matches it firmly. Size is stated for part of the rows, as once, few or many counts, or as a class when the clone is expanded.

D,V,size,J,CDR3,DNA
TRBD1,TRBV27,-,TRBJ2-7,CASSLSAQGNLGYEQYF,TGTGCCAGCAGTTTATCCGCACAGGGGAATCTAGGCTACGAGCAGTACTTC
-,TRBV12-3/TRBV12-4,many,TRBJ2-4,CASSSSGFHIQYF,TGTGCCAGCAGTTCTTCCGGGTTTCACATTCAGTACTTC
-,TRBV4-1,-,TRBJ1-2,CASSQERQAQGYTF,TGCGCCAGCAGCCAAGAACGCCAGGCCCAGGGCTACACCTTC
-,TRBV7-9,few,TRBJ2-7,CASSLNTAQQYF,TGTGCCAGCAGCTTGAATACAGCCCAGCAGTACTTC
-,TRBV3-1,few,TRBJ1-3,CASSQDLGGNTIYF,TGTGCCAGCAGCCAAGATCTAGGGGGAAACACCATATATTTT
-,TRBV4-2,-,TRBJ1-2,CASSQDRGSWGYTF,TGTGCCAGCAGCCAAGACAGGGGATCTTGGGGCTACACCTTC
-,TRBV4-1,-,TRBJ2-2,CASSQEGWGRGAGELFF,TGCGCCAGCAGCCAAGAAGGCTGGGGGCGGGGTGCCGGGGAGCTGTTTTTT
-,TRBV30,many,TRBJ2-4,CAWSVDRSLAKNIQYF,TGTGCCTGGAGTGTAGACCGGAGTCTAGCCAAAAACATTCAGTACTTC
TRBD1,TRBV6-1,many,TRBJ2-3,CASSHPGQGTDTQYF,TGTGCCAGCAGTCACCCGGGACAGGGCACAGATACGCAGTATTTT
TRBD1,TRBV24-1,few,TRBJ1-4,CATSDSRTGSEKLFF,TGTGCCACCAGTGATTCGCGGACAGGGAGTGAAAAACTGTTTTTT
TRBD2,TRBV10-3,-,TRBJ2-2,CAIRDRLAGANTGELFF,TGTGCCATCAGGGACCGGCTAGCGGGGGCGAACACCGGGGAGCTGTTTTTT
-,TRBV29-1,few,TRBJ1-5,CSVETGAANQPQHF,TGCAGCGTTGAAACCGGGGCAGCAAATCAGCCCCAGCATTTT
-,TRBV24-1,many,TRBJ2-1,CATSDLDEQFF,TGTGCCACCAGTGATTTGGATGAGCAGTTCTTC
TRBD1,TRBV7-2,many,TRBJ2-7,CASSLGLDRDYEQYF,TGTGCCAGCAGTCTAGGTCTGGACAGGGACTACGAGCAGTACTTC
-,TRBV6-1,many,TRBJ1-5,CASSLGSAVSNQPQHF,TGTGCCAGCAGCCTCGGGTCAGCTGTTAGCAATCAGCCCCAGCATTTT
-,TRBV19,-,TRBJ2-2,CASSNPGSLHGELFF,TGTGCCAGTAGTAACCCCGGGAGTTTACACGGGGAGCTGTTTTTT
-,TRBV25-1,-,TRBJ2-7,CASSDYLQLNSYEQYF,TGTGCCAGCAGTGATTATTTACAACTGAACTCCTACGAGCAGTACTTC
TRBD2,TRBV20-1,-,TRBJ2-2,CSARASTSAKGTGELFF,TGCAGTGCTAGAGCTTCGACTAGCGCCAAGGGGACCGGGGAGCTGTTTTTT
-,TRBV11-2,few,TRBJ2-7,CASSLGPYGEGYEQYF,TGTGCCAGCAGCTTAGGGCCGTACGGAGAAGGCTACGAGCAGTACTTC
-,TRBV7-8,many,TRBJ1-5,CASSRAGAHQPQHF,TGTGCCAGCAGCCGTGCGGGGGCGCATCAGCCCCAGCATTTT
-,TRBV7-2,many,TRBJ2-1,CASSTRFYEQFF,TGTGCCAGCAGCACAAGATTCTATGAGCAGTTCTTC
-,TRBV12-3/TRBV12-4,many,TRBJ2-2,CASTGIGTGELFF,TGTGCCAGCACCGGGATAGGCACCGGGGAGCTGTTTTTT
-,TRBV6-1,once,TRBJ2-1,CASSERGTGGVYNEQFF,TGTGCCAGCAGTGAACGAGGGACTGGCGGGGTTTACAATGAGCAGTTCTTC
-,TRBV27,many,TRBJ1-4,CASSLPQGGDEKLFF,TGTGCCAGCAGTTTACCTCAGGGAGGGGATGAAAAACTGTTTTTT
TRBD1,TRBV6-1,-,TRBJ2-5,CASSNRGGETQYF,TGTGCCAGCAGTAACAGGGGTGGCGAGACCCAGTACTTC
-,TRBV5-8,few,TRBJ2-5,CASQLAETQYF,TGTGCCAGTCAGCTGGCAGAGACCCAGTACTTC
TRBD2,TRBV4-1,many,TRBJ2-7,CASSQTGLAGAYEQYF,TGCGCCAGCAGCCAAACTGGACTAGCGGGAGCCTACGAGCAGTACTTC
-,TRBV29-1,many,TRBJ2-3,CSVDGDLRTDTQYF,TGCAGCGTTGATGGGGACTTGCGCACAGATACGCAGTATTTT
TRBD2,TRBV20-1,many,TRBJ2-1,CSAPRLAGGYNEQFF,TGCAGTGCCCCCCGTCTAGCGGGAGGGTACAATGAGCAGTTCTTC
TRBD1,TRBV18,-,TRBJ1-1,CASSPPGQKLNTEAFF,TGTGCCAGCTCACCTCCGGGACAGAAGTTGAACACTGAAGCTTTCTTT
TRBD1,TRBV20-1,few,TRBJ2-7,CSARPPPGQGPGEQYF,TGCAGTGCTAGACCTCCTCCGGGACAGGGACCTGGTGAGCAGTACTTC
TRBD2,TRBV6-5,many,TRBJ2-7,CASSFPTSGLNYEQYF,TGTGCCAGCAGTTTCCCGACTAGCGGGTTGAACTACGAGCAGTACTTC
TRBD1,TRBV6-1,-,TRBJ1-4,CASRKTGGVEKLFF,TGTGCCAGCAGAAAGACAGGGGGCGTAGAAAAACTGTTTTTT
-,TRBV6-5,-,TRBJ2-5,CASSYSTPAGTRETQYF,TGTGCCAGCAGTTACTCGACCCCCGCTGGGACACGCGAGACCCAGTACTTC
TRBD1,TRBV20-1,many,TRBJ1-1,CSATDRGPWDTEAFF,TGCAGTGCGACCGACAGGGGGCCGTGGGACACTGAAGCTTTCTTT
-,TRBV2,-,TRBJ1-4,CASSDTGTEELFF,TGTGCCAGCAGTGATACGGGAACCGAAGAACTGTTTTTT
-,TRBV28,many,TRBJ2-7,CASSFPGKWEQYF,TGTGCCAGCAGTTTCCCGGGGAAATGGGAGCAGTACTTC